The next 4 T cell receptor beta chains were all read from a single sample in a study of blood T cell repertoires in COVID-19. Produced via immunoSEQ multiplex PCR; TCRdb's table is partial and in-frame only. The sample carries approximately 90,000 clones, under 85% recorded once. Sequencing used peripheral blood. The receptors derive from a human donor in a cohort sampled during active COVID-19.

The V and J genes are TRBV11-1 and TRBJ2-3; 9 bases map to TRBD2. V dropped 5 bases and J dropped 7; count of bases not matched to a gene: 7. CDR1 and CDR2 from the germline V gene are SGHAT and FQDESV (reference sequence). CDR3 length: 14 residues. Here the CDR3 DNA reads TGTGCCAGCAGCCCCGAAGCGGGGGGAAATACGCAGTATTTT. Amino acid sequence: CASSPEAGGNTQYF.

The J gene is TRBJ2-5, the V gene TRBV27; TRBD1 matches 7 bases. This CDR3 has 14 amino acids. V dropped 7 bases and J dropped 1; count of bases not matched to a gene: 6. Germline-derived CDR1 and CDR2 are MNHEY and SMNVEV (reference sequence). CDR3 coding DNA: TGTGCCAGCAAACGTGGGACAGCCCAAGAGACCCAGTACTTC. Encoded protein: CASKRGTAQETQYF.

J is TRBJ1-1 and V is TRBV29-1; TRBD1 matches at 8 bases. The CDR3 is 12 amino acids. Per the germline V gene, CDR1 is SQVTM and CDR2 is ANQGSEA. The ends lost 6 bases at V and 4 bases at J; junction bases unmatched: 4. CDR3 loop: CSVVGQGTEAFF. CDR3 bases: TGCAGCGTGGTCGGACAGGGCACTGAAGCTTTCTTT. Full variable domain (missing parts from reference TRBV29-1 and TRBJ1-1): SAVISQKPSRDICQRGTSLTIQCQVDSQVTMMFWYRQQPGQSLTLIATANQGSEATYESGFVIDKFPISRPNLTFSTLTVSNMSPEDSSIYLCSVVGQGTEAFFGQGTRLTVV.

This chain links TRBV5-8 with TRBJ2-5; a weak D match, TRBD1 (6 bases). The CDR3 totals 13 residues. With 5 bases removed from V and 5 bases from J, the gap between germline ends came to 13 bases. The germline V gene has CDR1 SGHTS and CDR2 YDEGEE. The CDR3 spells CASRKQGWETQYF. CDR3 coding DNA: TGTGCCAGCAGGAAACAGGGCTGGGAGACCCAGTACTTC.